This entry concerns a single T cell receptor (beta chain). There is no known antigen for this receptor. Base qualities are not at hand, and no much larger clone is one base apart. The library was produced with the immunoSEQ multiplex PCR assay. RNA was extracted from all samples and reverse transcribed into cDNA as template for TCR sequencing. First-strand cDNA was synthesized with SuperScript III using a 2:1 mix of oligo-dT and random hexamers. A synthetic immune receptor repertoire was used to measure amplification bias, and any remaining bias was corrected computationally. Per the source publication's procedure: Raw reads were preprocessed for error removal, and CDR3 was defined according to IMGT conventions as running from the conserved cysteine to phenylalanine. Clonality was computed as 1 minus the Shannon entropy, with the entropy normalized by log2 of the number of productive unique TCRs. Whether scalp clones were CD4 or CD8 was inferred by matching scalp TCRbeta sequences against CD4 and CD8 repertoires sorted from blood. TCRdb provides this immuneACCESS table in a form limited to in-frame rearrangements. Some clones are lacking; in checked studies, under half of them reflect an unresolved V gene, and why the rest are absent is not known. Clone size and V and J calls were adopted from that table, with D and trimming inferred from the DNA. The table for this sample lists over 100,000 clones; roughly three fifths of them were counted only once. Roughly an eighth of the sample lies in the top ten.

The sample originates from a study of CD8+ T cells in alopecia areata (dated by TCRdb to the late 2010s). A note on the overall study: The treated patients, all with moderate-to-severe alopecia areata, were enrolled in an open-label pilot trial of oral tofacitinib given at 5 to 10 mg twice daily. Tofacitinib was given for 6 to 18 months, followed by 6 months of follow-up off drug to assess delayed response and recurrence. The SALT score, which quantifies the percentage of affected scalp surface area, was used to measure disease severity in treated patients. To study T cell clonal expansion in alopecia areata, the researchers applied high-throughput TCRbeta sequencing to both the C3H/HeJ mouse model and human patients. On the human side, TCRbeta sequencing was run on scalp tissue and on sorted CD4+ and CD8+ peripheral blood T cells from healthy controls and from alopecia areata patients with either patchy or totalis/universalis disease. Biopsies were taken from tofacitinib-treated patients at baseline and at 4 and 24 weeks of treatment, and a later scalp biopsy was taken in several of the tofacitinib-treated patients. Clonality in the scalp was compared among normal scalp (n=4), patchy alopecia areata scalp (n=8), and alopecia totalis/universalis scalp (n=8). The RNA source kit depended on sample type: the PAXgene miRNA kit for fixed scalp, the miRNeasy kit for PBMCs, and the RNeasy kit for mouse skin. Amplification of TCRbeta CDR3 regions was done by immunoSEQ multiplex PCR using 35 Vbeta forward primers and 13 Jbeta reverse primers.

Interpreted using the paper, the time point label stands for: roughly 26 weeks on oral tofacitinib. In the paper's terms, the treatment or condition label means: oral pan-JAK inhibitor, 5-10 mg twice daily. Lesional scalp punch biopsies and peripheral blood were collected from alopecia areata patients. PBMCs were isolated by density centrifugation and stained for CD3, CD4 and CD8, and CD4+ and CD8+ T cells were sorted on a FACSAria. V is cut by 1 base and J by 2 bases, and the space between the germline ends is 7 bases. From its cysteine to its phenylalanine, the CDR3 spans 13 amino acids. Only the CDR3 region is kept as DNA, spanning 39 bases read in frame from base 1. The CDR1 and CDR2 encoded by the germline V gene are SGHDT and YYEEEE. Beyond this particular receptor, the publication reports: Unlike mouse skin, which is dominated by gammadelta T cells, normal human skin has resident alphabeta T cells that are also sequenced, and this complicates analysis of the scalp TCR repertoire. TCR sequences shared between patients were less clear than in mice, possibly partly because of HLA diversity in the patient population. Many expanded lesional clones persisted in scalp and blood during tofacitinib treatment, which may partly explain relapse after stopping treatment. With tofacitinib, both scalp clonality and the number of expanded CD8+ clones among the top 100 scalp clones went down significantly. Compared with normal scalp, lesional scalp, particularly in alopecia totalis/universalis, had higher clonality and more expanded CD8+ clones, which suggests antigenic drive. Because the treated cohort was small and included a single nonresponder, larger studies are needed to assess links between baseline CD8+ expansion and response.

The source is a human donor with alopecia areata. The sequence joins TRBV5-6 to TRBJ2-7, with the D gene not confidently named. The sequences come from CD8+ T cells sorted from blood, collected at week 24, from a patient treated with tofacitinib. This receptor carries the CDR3 CASSLWSTYEQYF. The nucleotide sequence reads TGTGCCAGCAGCTTGTGGTCAACCTACGAGCAGTACTTC.